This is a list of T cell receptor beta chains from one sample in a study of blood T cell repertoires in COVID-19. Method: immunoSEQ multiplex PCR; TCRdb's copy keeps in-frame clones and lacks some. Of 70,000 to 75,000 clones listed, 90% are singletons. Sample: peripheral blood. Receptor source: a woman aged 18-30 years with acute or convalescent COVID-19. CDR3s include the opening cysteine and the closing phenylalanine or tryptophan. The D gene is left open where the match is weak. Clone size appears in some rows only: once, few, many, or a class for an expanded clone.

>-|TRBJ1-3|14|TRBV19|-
CASSIRSSGNTIYF
TGTGCCAGTAGTATAAGGAGCTCTGGAAACACCATATATTTT
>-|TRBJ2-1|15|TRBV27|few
CASSFSQSVYNEQFF
TGTGCCAGCAGTTTCAGTCAGAGCGTCTACAATGAGCAGTTCTTC
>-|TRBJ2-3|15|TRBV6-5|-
CASSLRQPNLDTQYF
TGTGCCAGCAGCCTGCGGCAGCCCAATTTGGATACGCAGTATTTT
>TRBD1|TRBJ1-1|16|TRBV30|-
CAWDRTGGTMNTEAFF
TGTGCCTGGGACCGGACAGGGGGAACGATGAACACTGAAGCTTTCTTT
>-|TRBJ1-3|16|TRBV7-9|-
CASSSGLRIAGNTIYF
TGTGCCAGCAGCTCGGGACTTCGGATAGCTGGAAACACCATATATTTT
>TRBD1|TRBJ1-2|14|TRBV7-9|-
CASSGGQDYYGYTF
TGTGCCAGCAGCGGAGGACAGGACTACTATGGCTACACCTTC
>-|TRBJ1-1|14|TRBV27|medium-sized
CASSSLDEVGDAFF
TGTGCCAGCAGTTCGTTAGATGAGGTAGGCGATGCTTTCTTT
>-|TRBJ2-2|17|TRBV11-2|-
CASSSWGGNANTGELFF
TGTGCCAGCAGCTCCTGGGGCGGGAACGCGAACACCGGGGAGCTGTTTTTT
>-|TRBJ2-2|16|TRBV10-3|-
CAISASQAANTGELFF
TGTGCCATCAGTGCCTCACAGGCCGCGAACACCGGGGAGCTGTTTTTT
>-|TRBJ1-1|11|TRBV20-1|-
CSAGTGTSAFF
TGCAGTGCTGGAACCGGGACTTCAGCTTTCTTT
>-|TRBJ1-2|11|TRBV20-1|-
CSATQSYGYTF
TGCAGTGCTACCCAGTCCTATGGCTACACCTTC
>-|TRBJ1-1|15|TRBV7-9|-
CASSLSGGYSTEAFF
TGTGCCAGCAGCTTAAGCGGGGGGTACAGCACTGAAGCTTTCTTT
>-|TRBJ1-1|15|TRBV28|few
CASNLGGGDNTEAFF
TGTGCCAGCAACCTTGGCGGGGGCGATAACACTGAAGCTTTCTTT
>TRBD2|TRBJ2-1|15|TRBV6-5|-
CASLPGLAGNNEQFF
TGTGCCAGCTTACCCGGACTAGCGGGAAACAATGAGCAGTTCTTC
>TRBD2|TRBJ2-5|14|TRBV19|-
CASSTTSGGETQYF
TGTGCCAGTTCAACGACTAGCGGCGGTGAGACCCAGTACTTC
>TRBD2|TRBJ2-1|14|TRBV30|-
CAWRGLAGHNEQFF
TGTGCCTGGAGAGGCCTAGCGGGACACAATGAGCAGTTCTTC
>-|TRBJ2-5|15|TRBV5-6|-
CASSLGQGTQETQYF
TGTGCCAGCAGCTTGGGTCAGGGGACCCAAGAGACCCAGTACTTC
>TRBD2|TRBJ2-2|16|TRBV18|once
CASSPLAGANTGELFF
TGTGCCAGCTCCCCTTTAGCGGGAGCCAACACCGGGGAGCTGTTTTTT
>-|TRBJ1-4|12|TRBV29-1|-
CSVTSTNEKLFF
TGCAGCGTGACTTCAACTAATGAAAAACTGTTTTTT
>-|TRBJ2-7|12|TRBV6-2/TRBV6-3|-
CASSYPEYEQYF
TGTGCCAGCAGTTACCCAGAATACGAGCAGTACTTC
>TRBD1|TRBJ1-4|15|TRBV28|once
CASSFSGQLNEKLFF
TGTGCCAGCAGTTTCTCGGGACAGCTTAATGAAAAACTGTTTTTT
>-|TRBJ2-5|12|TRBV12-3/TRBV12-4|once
CASSLSEETQYF
TGTGCCAGCAGTTTATCGGAAGAGACCCAGTACTTC
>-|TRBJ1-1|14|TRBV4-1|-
CASSRTSRNTEAFF
TGCGCCAGCAGCCGGACTTCCCGGAACACTGAAGCTTTCTTT
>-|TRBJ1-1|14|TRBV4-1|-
CASSQDRGGTEAFF
TGCGCCAGCAGCCAAGATCGGGGGGGGACGGAAGCTTTCTTT